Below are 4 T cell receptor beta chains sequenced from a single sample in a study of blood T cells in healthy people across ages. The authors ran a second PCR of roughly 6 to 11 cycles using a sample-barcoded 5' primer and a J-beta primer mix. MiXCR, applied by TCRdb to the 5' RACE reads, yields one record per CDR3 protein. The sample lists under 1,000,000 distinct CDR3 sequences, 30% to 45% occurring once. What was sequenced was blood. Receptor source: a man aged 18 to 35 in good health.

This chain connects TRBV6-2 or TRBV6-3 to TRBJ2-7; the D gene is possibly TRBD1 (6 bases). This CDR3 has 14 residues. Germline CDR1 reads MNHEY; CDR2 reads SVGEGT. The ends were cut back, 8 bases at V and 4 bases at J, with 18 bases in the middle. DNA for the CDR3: TGTGCCAGCCATGACCCGAACAGGGCGTACGAGCAGTACTTC. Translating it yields CASHDPNRAYEQYF.

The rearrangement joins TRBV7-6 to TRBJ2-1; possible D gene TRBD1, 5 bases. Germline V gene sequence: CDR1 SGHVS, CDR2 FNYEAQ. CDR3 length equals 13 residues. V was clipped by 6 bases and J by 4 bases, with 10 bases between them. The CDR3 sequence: CASSRQPYNEQFF. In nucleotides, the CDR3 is TGTGCCAGCAGTCGACAGCCTTACAATGAGCAGTTCTTC.

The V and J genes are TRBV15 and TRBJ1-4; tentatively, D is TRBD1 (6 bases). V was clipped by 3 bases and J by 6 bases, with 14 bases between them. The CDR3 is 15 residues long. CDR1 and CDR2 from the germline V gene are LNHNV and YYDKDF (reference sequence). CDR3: CATSRAGQQYEKLFF. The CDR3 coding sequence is TGTGCCACCAGCAGGGCCGGACAGCAATATGAAAAACTGTTTTTT. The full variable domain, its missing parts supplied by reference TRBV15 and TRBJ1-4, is DAMVIQNPRYQVTQFGKPVTLSCSQTLNHNVMYWYQQKSSQAPKLLFHYYDKDFNNEADTPDNFQSRRPNTSFCFLDIRSPGLGDTAMYLCATSRAGQQYEKLFFGSGTQLSVL.

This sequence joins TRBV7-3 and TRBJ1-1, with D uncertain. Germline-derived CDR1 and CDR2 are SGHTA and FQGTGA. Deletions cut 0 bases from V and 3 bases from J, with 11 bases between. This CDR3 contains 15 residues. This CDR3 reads CASSLTPTGYTEAFF. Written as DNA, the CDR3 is TGTGCCAGCAGCTTAACCCCCACCGGTTACACTGAAGCTTTCTTT.